This passage covers 15 T cell receptor beta chains from one sample sequenced in a study of shared clonotypes between healthy human individuals. The assay was immunoSEQ multiplex PCR, and TCRdb's table has in-frame clones only and misses some. In the table there are hundreds of thousands of clones, approximately 95% of which are singletons. The sequencing input was naive CD4+ T cells sorted from blood. The subset denotes: CD45RA+ positively selected. The receptors shown here come from a woman in her 30s in good health.

CDR3 in DNA: TGTGCCAGTAGTTGGACAGGGTCGATTAATGAGCAGTTCTTC. Protein sequence: CASSWTGSINEQFF. V usage is TRBV19 and J usage is TRBJ2-1; 8 bases agree with TRBD1. V dropped 5 bases and J dropped 7; count of bases not matched to a gene: 7. The CDR3 is 14 residues long. From germline, CDR1 is LNHDA and CDR2 SQIVND (reference sequence). Looking up the rest from reference TRBV19 and TRBJ2-1 gives the full variable domain: DGGITQSPKYLFRKEGQNVTLSCEQNLNHDAMYWYRQDPGQGLRLIYYSQIVNDFQKGDIAEGYSVSREKKESFPLTVTSAQKNPTAFYLCASSWTGSINEQFFGPGTRLTVL.

The chain carries TRBV9 and TRBJ2-6; the match to TRBD1 covers 11 bases. The CDR3 is 18 amino acids. The germline V gene has CDR1 SGDLS and CDR2 YYNGEE. Unmatched junction bases numbered 6, after V lost 3 bases and J lost 1 base. The CDR3 loop is CASSEPGQGVSGANVLTF. Written as DNA, the CDR3 is TGTGCCAGCAGCGAGCCGGGACAGGGGGTGTCTGGGGCCAACGTCCTGACTTTC.

V usage is TRBV25-1 and J usage is TRBJ2-6; 9 nucleotides agree with TRBD1. The CDR3 length is 18 residues. Germline values: CDR1 MGHDK, CDR2 SYGVNS. The trim removed 4 bases at V and 2 bases at J, leaving 9 bases unmatched. This CDR3 reads CASSVSLGTGTGANVLTF. In nucleotides, the CDR3 is TGTGCCAGCAGTGTCAGTCTAGGGACAGGGACTGGGGCCAACGTCCTGACTTTC.

This chain uses TRBV5-4 with TRBJ2-7; 8 nucleotides agree with TRBD2. The CDR3 runs 14 residues. Losses at the gene ends were 5 bases for V and 4 bases for J; bases not matched to a gene: 8. The germline V gene encodes CDR1 SGHNT and CDR2 YYREEE (reference sequence). The CDR3 region has the DNA TGTGCCAGCAGACGGGAGGGGTTTGTATACGAGCAGTACTTC. As protein: CASRREGFVYEQYF. Together with reference TRBV5-4 and TRBJ2-7, the CDR3 gives the full variable domain: ETGVTQSPTHLIKTRGQQVTLRCSSQSGHNTVSWYQQALGQGPQFIFQYYREEENGRGNFPPRFSGLQFPNYSSELNVNALELDDSALYLCASRREGFVYEQYFGPGTRLTVT.

The chain recombines TRBV10-3 with TRBJ1-5, with D maybe TRBD1 (6 bases). The germline gives CDR1 ENHRY, CDR2 SYGVKD. Trimming cost V 9 bases and J 1 base, with 10 bases left between them. The CDR3 has 13 amino acids. The CDR3 region has the DNA TGTGCCATACAGGGAAACAGCAATCAGCCCCAGCATTTT. It specifies CAIQGNSNQPQHF.

The V gene is TRBV19, the J gene TRBJ1-1; possible D gene TRBD1, 6 bases. The CDR3 spans 15 residues. V was cut by 0 bases and J by 6 bases, with 14 bases left in between. Germline CDR1 reads LNHDA; CDR2 reads SQIVND (reference sequence). The CDR3 protein is CASSIDGGAIPEAFF. CDR3 sequence (DNA): TGTGCCAGTAGTATAGACGGGGGGGCTATCCCTGAAGCTTTCTTT.

The CDR3: CASSYFPLRFEYGYTF. The CDR3 bases are TGTGCCAGCAGTTATTTTCCTTTGAGGTTCGAGTATGGCTACACCTTC. The chain combines TRBV6-5 with TRBJ1-2, with unresolved D. CDR3 size: 16 residues. The V end lost 3 bases, the J end lost 5 bases, and 19 bases lay between the germline ends. Per germline, CDR1 MNHEY and CDR2 SVGAGI.

The chain carries TRBV7-8 and TRBJ2-7, with 8 nucleotides matching TRBD2. Losses at the gene ends were 4 bases for V and 6 bases for J; bases not matched to a gene: 8. Germline values: CDR1 SGHVS, CDR2 FQNEAQ. The CDR3 loop spans 14 amino acids. CDR3 sequence (DNA): TGTGCCAGCAGCTACCCAGCGGGAGAGGCCGAGCAGTACTTC. Translating gives CASSYPAGEAEQYF.

The V call is TRBV18, the J call TRBJ2-1; weak D call: TRBD2 (5 bases). CDR1 KGHSH and CDR2 LQKENI come from the germline V gene. The CDR3 totals 15 residues. The V end was cut by 5 bases, the J end by 3 bases, with 14 bases between. The CDR3 nucleotides read TGTGCCAGCTCAACCATTGAGGGAGTCTACAATGAGCAGTTCTTC. The encoded protein is CASSTIEGVYNEQFF.

The chain recombines TRBV5-1 with TRBJ2-3; possibly TRBD2 for D (5 bases). This CDR3 is built from 18 residues. The germline V and J ends were trimmed by 0 bases and 0 bases, with 17 bases remaining between them. Germline-derived CDR1 and CDR2 are SGHRS and YFSETQ. The CDR3 coding sequence is TGCGCCAGCAGCTTGGCGTCTAGCCGGTACTCTAGCACAGATACGCAGTATTTT. The encoded protein is CASSLASSRYSSTDTQYF.

This chain uses TRBV19 with TRBJ1-2; tentatively, D is TRBD1 (6 bases). CDR3 size: 14 residues. V gave up 7 bases and J gave up 3 bases, with 15 bases separating them. Germline lookup yields CDR1 LNHDA and CDR2 SQIVND (reference sequence). The CDR3 region has the DNA TGTGCCAGTACCCAGTCAGGGGTCGACTATGGCTACACCTTC. Protein: CASTQSGVDYGYTF.

This sequence joins TRBV30 and TRBJ1-1; tentatively, D is TRBD1 (5 bases). From germline, CDR1 is GTSNPN and CDR2 SVGIG (reference sequence). V dropped 3 bases and J dropped 3 bases, with 14 bases sitting between them. The CDR3 consists of 14 residues. This chain's CDR3 is CAWSSGDFYTEAFF. CDR3 bases: TGTGCCTGGAGCTCGGGGGATTTTTACACTGAAGCTTTCTTT.

The chain carries TRBV10-2 and TRBJ1-4; possibly TRBD1 for D (5 bases). The V gene lost 9 bases and the J gene lost 7 bases, with 15 bases spanning the gap. The CDR3 runs 13 residues. The germline V gene has CDR1 WSHSY and CDR2 SAAADI. The CDR3 coding sequence is TGCGCCAGTAATTCCAGGGAGGGTGAAAAACTGTTTTTT. Translation gives CASNSREGEKLFF.

The chain uses TRBV28 and TRBJ2-2; D remains unclear. CDR3 length: 15 residues. Germline V lookup: CDR1 MDHEN, CDR2 SYDVKM. V gave up 6 bases and J gave up 1 base, with 12 bases separating them. CDR3 protein: CASSGGILNTGELFF. Here the CDR3 DNA reads TGTGCCAGCAGCGGTGGGATCTTGAACACCGGGGAGCTGTTTTTT.

The chain has TRBV5-1 and TRBJ2-1, with 8 bases matching TRBD2. Germline-derived CDR1 and CDR2 are SGHRS and YFSETQ. The CDR3 extends over 15 amino acids. Trimming at V came to 4 bases and at J to 4 bases, leaving 7 bases not matched to a gene. CDR3 sequence: CASSTYSGTYNEQFF. For the CDR3, the DNA is TGCGCCAGCAGCACATATAGCGGGACATACAATGAGCAGTTCTTC.